The rows below give T cell receptor beta chains drawn from one sample of a study of long-term antiretroviral therapy in people with HIV. Generated by immunoSEQ multiplex PCR, the TCRdb table keeps only in-frame clones and is missing some. The data hold some 35,000 clones, with approximately 95% observed a single time. The sequences come from unsorted PBMCs, collected approximately 5 years after starting antiretroviral therapy. The receptors derive from a woman aged 45-65 years with HIV. CDR3s include the opening cysteine and the closing phenylalanine or tryptophan. Fields, in order: CDR3 DNA, CDR3 protein, V gene, D gene, J gene. D genes are given only for firm matches.

CDR3 DNA: TGTGCCAGCAGTGAAAGTAGGGGGTTCACTGAAGCTTTCTTT
CDR3 protein: CASSESRGFTEAFF
V gene: TRBV6-5
D gene: NA
J gene: TRBJ1-1

CDR3 DNA: TGTGCCTGGGAAACCGGGACAGGGAAAGAGACCCAGTACTTC
CDR3 protein: CAWETGTGKETQYF
V gene: TRBV30
D gene: TRBD1
J gene: TRBJ2-5

CDR3 DNA: TGTGCCAGCAGTTACTCCCCAGGGGGTTCTGAAGCTTTCTTT
CDR3 protein: CASSYSPGGSEAFF
V gene: TRBV6-5
D gene: TRBD1
J gene: TRBJ1-1

CDR3 DNA: TGTGCCAGCAGTACGACTAGCGGGGGGGCACTTGGCTCCTACAATGAGCAGTTCTTC
CDR3 protein: CASSTTSGGALGSYNEQFF
V gene: TRBV28
D gene: TRBD2
J gene: TRBJ2-1

CDR3 DNA: TGTGCCAGCAAAACGACCCGGGGTTCGGACACTGAAGCTTTCTTT
CDR3 protein: CASKTTRGSDTEAFF
V gene: TRBV6-5
D gene: NA
J gene: TRBJ1-1

CDR3 DNA: TGTGCCAGCAGCTTAGACGGGGGCCACTACAATGAGCAGTTCTTC
CDR3 protein: CASSLDGGHYNEQFF
V gene: TRBV11-2
D gene: NA
J gene: TRBJ2-1

CDR3 DNA: TGTGCCAGCAGCGGGGGGGGTTTGGACAGGGGAAGAAGGGGCTACGAGCAGTACTTC
CDR3 protein: CASSGGGLDRGRRGYEQYF
V gene: TRBV11-2
D gene: TRBD1
J gene: TRBJ2-7

CDR3 DNA: TGTGCCAGCTTGGGGACAGGGTATGGCTACACCTTC
CDR3 protein: CASLGTGYGYTF
V gene: TRBV6-1
D gene: TRBD1
J gene: TRBJ1-2

CDR3 DNA: TGTGCCAGCGGAACCGGGTCCAAGGGGATGTATGGCTACACCTTC
CDR3 protein: CASGTGSKGMYGYTF
V gene: TRBV27
D gene: NA
J gene: TRBJ1-2

CDR3 DNA: TGTGCTAGTGGTTTGTCGGAAAATTCACCCCTCCACTTT
CDR3 protein: CASGLSENSPLHF
V gene: TRBV12-5
D gene: NA
J gene: TRBJ1-6